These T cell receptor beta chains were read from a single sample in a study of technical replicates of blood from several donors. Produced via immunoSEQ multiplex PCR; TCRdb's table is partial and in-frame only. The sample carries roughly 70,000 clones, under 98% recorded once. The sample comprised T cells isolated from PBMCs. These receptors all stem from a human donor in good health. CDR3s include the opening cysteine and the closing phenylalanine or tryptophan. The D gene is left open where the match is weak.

CDR3aa: CASSLDLAGGSNEQFF
v_gene: TRBV11-2
d_gene: TRBD2
j_gene: TRBJ2-1
len: 16

CDR3aa: CAWSLQGYEQYF
v_gene: TRBV30
d_gene: NA
j_gene: TRBJ2-7
len: 12

CDR3aa: CASSQDIGAHTEAFF
v_gene: TRBV4-3
d_gene: NA
j_gene: TRBJ1-1
len: 15

CDR3aa: CASGRGIALNEQFF
v_gene: TRBV27
d_gene: NA
j_gene: TRBJ2-1
len: 14

CDR3aa: CASSYGQTYEQYF
v_gene: TRBV27
d_gene: NA
j_gene: TRBJ2-7
len: 13

CDR3aa: CASSESSGVGDTQYF
v_gene: TRBV10-2
d_gene: NA
j_gene: TRBJ2-3
len: 15

CDR3aa: CASSLGLAGTHYYDEQYF
v_gene: TRBV13
d_gene: TRBD2
j_gene: TRBJ2-7
len: 18

CDR3aa: CSVLAGETQYF
v_gene: TRBV29-1
d_gene: TRBD2
j_gene: TRBJ2-5
len: 11

CDR3aa: CASSLDLGTSGSSEQYF
v_gene: TRBV11-2
d_gene: TRBD2
j_gene: TRBJ2-7
len: 17

CDR3aa: CASSPQGQGIIGELFF
v_gene: TRBV18
d_gene: TRBD1
j_gene: TRBJ2-2
len: 16

CDR3aa: CASSQDHAIIGVETQYF
v_gene: TRBV4-1
d_gene: NA
j_gene: TRBJ2-5
len: 17

CDR3aa: CAWGQENQPQHF
v_gene: TRBV30
d_gene: TRBD1
j_gene: TRBJ1-5
len: 12

CDR3aa: CASSQTSVASTDTQYF
v_gene: TRBV4-1
d_gene: TRBD2
j_gene: TRBJ2-3
len: 16

CDR3aa: CASSPARDTNTGELFF
v_gene: TRBV7-3
d_gene: NA
j_gene: TRBJ2-2
len: 16

CDR3aa: CAISDPAGSANEKLFF
v_gene: TRBV10-3
d_gene: NA
j_gene: TRBJ1-4
len: 16

CDR3aa: CASSLAGGPGNEQFF
v_gene: TRBV2
d_gene: TRBD2
j_gene: TRBJ2-1
len: 15